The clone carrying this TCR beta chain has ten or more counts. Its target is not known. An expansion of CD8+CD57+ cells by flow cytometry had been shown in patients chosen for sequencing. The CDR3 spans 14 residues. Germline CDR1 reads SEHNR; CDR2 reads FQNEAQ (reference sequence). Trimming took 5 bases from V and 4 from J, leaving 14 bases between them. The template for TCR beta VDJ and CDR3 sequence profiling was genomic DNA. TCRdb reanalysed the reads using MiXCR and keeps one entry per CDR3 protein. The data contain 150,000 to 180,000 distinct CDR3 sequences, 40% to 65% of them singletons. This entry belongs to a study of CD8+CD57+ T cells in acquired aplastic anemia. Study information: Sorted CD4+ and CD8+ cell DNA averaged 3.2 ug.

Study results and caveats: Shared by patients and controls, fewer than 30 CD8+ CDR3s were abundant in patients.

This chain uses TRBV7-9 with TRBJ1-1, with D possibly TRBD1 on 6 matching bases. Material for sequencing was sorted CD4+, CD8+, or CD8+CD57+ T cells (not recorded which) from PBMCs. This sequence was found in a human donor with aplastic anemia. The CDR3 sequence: CASSPPRTVTEAFF. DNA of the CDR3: TGTGCCAGCAGCCCGCCGCGGACAGTCACTGAAGCTTTCTTT. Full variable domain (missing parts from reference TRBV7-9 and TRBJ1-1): DTGVSQNPRHKITKRGQNVTFRCDPISEHNRLYWYRQTLGQGPEFLTYFQNEAQLEKSRLLSDRFSAERPKGSFSTLEIQRTEQGDSAMYLCASSPPRTVTEAFFGQGTRLTVV.